This TCR beta chain was sequenced in a study of Tregs in tolerant kidney transplant recipients. Study as a whole: Mixed chimerism was transient after nonmyeloablative marrow transplants from related graft donors.

The repertoire was sequenced with immunoSEQ multiplex PCR; TCRdb's copy has only in-frame clones and lacks some. The specimen's table records 48,000 or so clones. Whole-study results and caveats: Expanding Tregs on activated donor B cells appeared to best identify donor-specific TCRbeta clones.

V was pared by 1 base and J by 4 bases, with 17 bases between. Germline lookup yields CDR1 DFQATT and CDR2 SNEGSKA (reference sequence). There are 15 residues in the CDR3. CD4+CD25+CD127- Tregs, CD4+CD25- non-Tregs, CD4 and CD8 cells were sorted. Comments on this clone: Its target is unknown. Read coverage stops 3 residues before the CDR3 terminus; the germline J gene supplies the remainder.

This clonotype was sampled from a human donor who received a combined kidney and bone marrow transplant. The chain has TRBV20-1 and TRBJ2-7, with D perhaps TRBD2 (6 bases). The source was CD4+ T cells from blood, collected before the transplant. The sequenced part of the CDR3 DNA is TGCAGTGCTAGAGGGGCCGGGACGGGACTTTACGAG. This encodes CSARGAGTGLYE. The entire CDR3 protein reads CSARGAGTGLYEQYF.